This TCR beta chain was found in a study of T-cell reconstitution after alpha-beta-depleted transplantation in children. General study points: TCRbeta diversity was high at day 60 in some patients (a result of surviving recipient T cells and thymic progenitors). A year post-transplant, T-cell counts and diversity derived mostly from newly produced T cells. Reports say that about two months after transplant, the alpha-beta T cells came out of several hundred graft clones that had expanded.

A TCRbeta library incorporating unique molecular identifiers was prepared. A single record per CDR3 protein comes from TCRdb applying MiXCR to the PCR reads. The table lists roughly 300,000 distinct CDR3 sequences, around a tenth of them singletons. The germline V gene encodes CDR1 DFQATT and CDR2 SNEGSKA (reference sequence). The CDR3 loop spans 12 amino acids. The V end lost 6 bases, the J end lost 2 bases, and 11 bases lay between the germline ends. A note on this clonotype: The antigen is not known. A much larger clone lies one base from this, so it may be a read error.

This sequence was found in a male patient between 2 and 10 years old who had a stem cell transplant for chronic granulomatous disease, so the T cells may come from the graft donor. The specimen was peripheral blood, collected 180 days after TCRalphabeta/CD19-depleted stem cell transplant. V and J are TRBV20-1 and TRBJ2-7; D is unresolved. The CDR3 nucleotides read TGCAGTGCACCGAACAGAACCTACGAGCAGTACTTC. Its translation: CSAPNRTYEQYF.